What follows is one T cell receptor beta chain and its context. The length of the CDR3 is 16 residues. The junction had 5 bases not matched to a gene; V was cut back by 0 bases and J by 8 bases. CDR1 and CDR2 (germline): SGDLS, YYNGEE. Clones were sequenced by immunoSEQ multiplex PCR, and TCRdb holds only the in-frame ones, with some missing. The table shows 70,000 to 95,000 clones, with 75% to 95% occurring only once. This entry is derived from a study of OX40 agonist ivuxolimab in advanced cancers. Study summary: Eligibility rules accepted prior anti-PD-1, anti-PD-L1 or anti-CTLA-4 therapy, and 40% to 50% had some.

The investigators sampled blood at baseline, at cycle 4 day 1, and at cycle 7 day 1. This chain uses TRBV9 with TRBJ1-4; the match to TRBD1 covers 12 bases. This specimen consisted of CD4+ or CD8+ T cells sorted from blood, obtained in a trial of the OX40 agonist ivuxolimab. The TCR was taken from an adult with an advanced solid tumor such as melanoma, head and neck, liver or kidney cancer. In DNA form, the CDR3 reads TGTGCCAGCAGCGTAGCTGCGGGACAGGGGGCCGAAAAACTGTTTTTT. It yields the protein CASSVAAGQGAEKLFF.